The 2 T cell receptor beta chains listed next were all sequenced from one sample in a study of cytomegalovirus exposure and HLA in healthy donors. Both 60 Vbeta primers and 13 Jbeta primers went into the PCR. Measured with immunoSEQ multiplex PCR; TCRdb has only the in-frame clones, and not every one. This sample's table reports 100,000 to 150,000 clones. The sample consisted of PBMCs. The receptors stem from a man younger than 35 in good health and CMV-seronegative.

As DNA, the CDR3 is TGTGCCACCTCGTTGTCGGACAAATATAATTCACCCCTCCACTTT. Residues: CATSLSDKYNSPLHF. The chain recombines TRBV18 with TRBJ1-6, with a tentative D call TRBD1 (5 bases). Trimming stripped 10 bases from V and 4 bases from J, with 17 bases between. The length of the CDR3 is 15 residues. Germline lookup yields CDR1 KGHSH and CDR2 LQKENI.

The rearrangement uses TRBV2 and TRBJ1-1, with no clear D. The CDR3 is 13 amino acids. Trimming left V 10 bases short and J 0 bases short, with 12 bases between. Germline CDR1 is SNHLY and CDR2 is FYNNEI. CDR3 DNA sequence: TGTGCCATCCAGGATGACCTGAACACTGAAGCTTTCTTT. It translates to CAIQDDLNTEAFF.